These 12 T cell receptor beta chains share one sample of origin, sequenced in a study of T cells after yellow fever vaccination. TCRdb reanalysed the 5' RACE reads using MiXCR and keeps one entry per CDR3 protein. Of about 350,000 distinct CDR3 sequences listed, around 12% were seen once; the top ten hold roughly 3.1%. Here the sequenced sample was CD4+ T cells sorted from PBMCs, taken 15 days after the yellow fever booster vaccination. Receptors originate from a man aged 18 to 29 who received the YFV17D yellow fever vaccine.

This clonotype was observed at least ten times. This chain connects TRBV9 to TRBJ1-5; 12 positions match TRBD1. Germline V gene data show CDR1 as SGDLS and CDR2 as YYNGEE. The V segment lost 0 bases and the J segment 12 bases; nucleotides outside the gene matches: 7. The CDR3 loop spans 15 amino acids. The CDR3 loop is CASSVGVGQGALQHF. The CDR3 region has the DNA TGTGCCAGCAGCGTAGGAGTGGGACAGGGGGCTCTCCAGCATTTT.

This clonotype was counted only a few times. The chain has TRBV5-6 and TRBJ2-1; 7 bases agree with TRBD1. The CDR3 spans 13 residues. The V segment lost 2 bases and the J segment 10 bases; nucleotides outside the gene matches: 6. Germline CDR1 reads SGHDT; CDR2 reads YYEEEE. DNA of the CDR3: TGTGCCAGCAGCTTAGGACAGGAGAGGGAGCAGTTCTTC. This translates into CASSLGQEREQFF.

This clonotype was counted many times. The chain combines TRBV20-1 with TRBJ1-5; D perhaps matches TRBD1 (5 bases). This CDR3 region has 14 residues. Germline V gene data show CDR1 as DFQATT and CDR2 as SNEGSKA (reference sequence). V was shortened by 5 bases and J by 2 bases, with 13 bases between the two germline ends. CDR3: CSAEPGSGNQPQHF. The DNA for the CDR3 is TGCAGTGCTGAGCCAGGGTCTGGCAATCAGCCCCAGCATTTT.

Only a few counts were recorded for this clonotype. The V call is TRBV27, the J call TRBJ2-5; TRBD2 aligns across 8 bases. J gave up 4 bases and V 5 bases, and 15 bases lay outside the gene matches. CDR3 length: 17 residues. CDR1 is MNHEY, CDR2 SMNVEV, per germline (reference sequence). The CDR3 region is CASSMSGSGGGVETQYF. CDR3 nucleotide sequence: TGTGCCAGCAGTATGTCTGGGAGCGGGGGTGGCGTAGAGACCCAGTACTTC.

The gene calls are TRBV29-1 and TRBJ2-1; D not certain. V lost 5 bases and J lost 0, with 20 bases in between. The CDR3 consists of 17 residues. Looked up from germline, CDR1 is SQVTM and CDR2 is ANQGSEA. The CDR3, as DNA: TGCAGCGTTACCGCCTTTACCTGGGTCAGCTCCTACAATGAGCAGTTCTTC. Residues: CSVTAFTWVSSYNEQFF.

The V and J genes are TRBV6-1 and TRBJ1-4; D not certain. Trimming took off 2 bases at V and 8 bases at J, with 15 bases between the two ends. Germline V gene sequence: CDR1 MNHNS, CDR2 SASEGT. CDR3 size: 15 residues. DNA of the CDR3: TGTGCCAGCAGTGAAACAGCACCTCGAGGGGAAAAACTGTTTTTT. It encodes CASSETAPRGEKLFF.

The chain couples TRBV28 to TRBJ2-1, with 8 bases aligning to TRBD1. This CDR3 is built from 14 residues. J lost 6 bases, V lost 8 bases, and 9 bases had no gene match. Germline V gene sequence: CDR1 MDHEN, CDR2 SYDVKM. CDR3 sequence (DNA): TGTGCCAGCGGGGCAGGGACAGGCTTCAATGAGCAGTTCTTC. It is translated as CASGAGTGFNEQFF.

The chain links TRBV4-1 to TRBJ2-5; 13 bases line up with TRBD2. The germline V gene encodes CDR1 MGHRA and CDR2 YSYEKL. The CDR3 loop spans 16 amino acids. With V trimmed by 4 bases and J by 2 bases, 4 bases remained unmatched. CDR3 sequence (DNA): TGCGCCAGCAGCCTGAGGACTAGCGGGGGTCAAGAGACCCAGTACTTC. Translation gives CASSLRTSGGQETQYF.

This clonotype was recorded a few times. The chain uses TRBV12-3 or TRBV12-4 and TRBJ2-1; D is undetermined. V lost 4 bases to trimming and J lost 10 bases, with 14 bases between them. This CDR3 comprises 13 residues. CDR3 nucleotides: TGTGCCAGCAGTTCACCGGATAGTAGGGAGCAGTTCTTC. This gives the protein CASSSPDSREQFF.

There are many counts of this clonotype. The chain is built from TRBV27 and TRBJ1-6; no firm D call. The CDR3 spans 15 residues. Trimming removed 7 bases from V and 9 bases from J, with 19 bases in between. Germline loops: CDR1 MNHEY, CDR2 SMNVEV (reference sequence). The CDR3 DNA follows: TGTGCCAGCACCCTTCGACCGACCGCCGGTTCACCCCTCCACTTT. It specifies CASTLRPTAGSPLHF.

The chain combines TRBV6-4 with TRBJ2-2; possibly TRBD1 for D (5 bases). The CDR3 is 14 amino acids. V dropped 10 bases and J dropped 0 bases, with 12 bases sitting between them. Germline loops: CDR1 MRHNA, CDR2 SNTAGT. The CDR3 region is CATKRQTNTGELFF. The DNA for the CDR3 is TGTGCCACCAAGCGACAGACGAACACCGGGGAGCTGTTTTTT.

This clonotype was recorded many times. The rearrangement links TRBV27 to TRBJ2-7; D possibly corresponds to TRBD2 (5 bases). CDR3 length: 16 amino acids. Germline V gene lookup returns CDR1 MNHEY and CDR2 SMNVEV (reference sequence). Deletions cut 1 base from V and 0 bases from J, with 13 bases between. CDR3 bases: TGTGCCAGCAGTTTATGGGCTAGCTCCAGCTCCTACGAGCAGTACTTC. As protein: CASSLWASSSSYEQYF.